This T cell receptor (beta chain) was sequenced for a study of blood T cell repertoires in COVID-19. Overall study: The study drew acute and convalescent COVID-19 samples from the United States, Italy and Spain. In each case, the material was cDNA or gDNA derived from T cells, B-cell-depleted T cells, or PBMCs.

Per the study methods: Amplification of reference gene primers was used by the study to estimate nucleated cell counts. Produced via immunoSEQ multiplex PCR; TCRdb's table is partial and in-frame only. The DNA was the basis for D and trimming; V, J and clone size are from that table. The sample holds 250,000 to 350,000 clones, 86% seen once. V was clipped by 2 bases and J by 3 bases, with 14 bases between them. Germline CDR1 reads MGHRA; CDR2 reads YSYEKL. This CDR3 is built from 15 residues. The sequencing input was peripheral blood. This TCR was sampled from a woman between 45 and 60 years old with acute or convalescent COVID-19. The rearrangement links TRBV4-1 to TRBJ2-7; D unresolved. CDR3 sequence reads: CASSQRSGLGYEQYF. CDR3 nucleotide sequence: TGCGCCAGCAGCCAAAGGTCCGGGTTGGGCTACGAGCAGTACTTC.